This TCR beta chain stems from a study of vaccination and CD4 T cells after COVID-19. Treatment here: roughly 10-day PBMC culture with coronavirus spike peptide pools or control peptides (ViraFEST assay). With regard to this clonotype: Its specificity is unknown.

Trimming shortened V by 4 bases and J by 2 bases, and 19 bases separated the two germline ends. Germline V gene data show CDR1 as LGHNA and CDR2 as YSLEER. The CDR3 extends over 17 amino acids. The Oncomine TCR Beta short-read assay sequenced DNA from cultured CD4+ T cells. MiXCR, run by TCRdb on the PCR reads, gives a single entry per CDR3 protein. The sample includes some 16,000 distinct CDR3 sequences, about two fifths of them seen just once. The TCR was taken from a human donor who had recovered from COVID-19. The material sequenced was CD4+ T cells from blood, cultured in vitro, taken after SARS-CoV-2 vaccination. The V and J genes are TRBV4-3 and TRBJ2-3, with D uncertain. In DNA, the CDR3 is TGCGCCAGCAGCCCCGGGCCGGCAGGAAGCCCCACAGATACGCAGTATTTT. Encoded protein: CASSPGPAGSPTDTQYF.